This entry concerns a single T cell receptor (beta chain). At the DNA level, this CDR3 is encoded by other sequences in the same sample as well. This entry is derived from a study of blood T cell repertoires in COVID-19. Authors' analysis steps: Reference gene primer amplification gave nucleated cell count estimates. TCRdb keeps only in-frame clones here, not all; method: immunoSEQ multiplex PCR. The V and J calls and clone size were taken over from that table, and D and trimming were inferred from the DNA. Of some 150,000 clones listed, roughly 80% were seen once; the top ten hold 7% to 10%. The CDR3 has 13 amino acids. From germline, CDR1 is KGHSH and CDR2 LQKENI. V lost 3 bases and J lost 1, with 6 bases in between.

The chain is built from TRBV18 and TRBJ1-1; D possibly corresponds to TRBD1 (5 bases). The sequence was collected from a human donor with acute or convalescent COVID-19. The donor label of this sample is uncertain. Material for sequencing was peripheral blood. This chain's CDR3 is CASSPGQNTEAFF. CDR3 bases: TGTGCCAGCTCACCCGGACAGAACACTGAAGCTTTCTTT.